The clone carrying this T cell receptor (beta chain) was seen only a few times. Its antigen is undetermined. These data originate in a study of T cell repertoires in cytomegalovirus infection. Turning to the study itself: Signatures in public TCR beta sequences pointed to both CMV infection and matching HLA type.

TCRdb itself ran the reads through MiXCR, one entry per CDR3 protein. The sample yields about 310,000 distinct CDR3 sequences, about 17% seen once. This CDR3 is built from 12 residues. The germline CDR1 and CDR2 sequences are SEHNR and FQNEAQ (reference sequence). V lost 3 bases to trimming and J lost 10 bases, with 13 bases between them. Study-wide results and caveats: Summed frequency of shared TCR beta families picked out CMV carriers who also had the relevant HLA. The response measured ex vivo was dominated by TCR beta clonotypes (HLA-C-restricted and CMV-specific).

This clonotype was sampled from a human donor in good health (CMV status not recorded). Some clones in this sample may be carry-over from other donors' samples. The chain joins TRBV7-9 to TRBJ2-7; D may be TRBD2 (5 bases). Sequencing used PBMCs. For the CDR3, the DNA is TGTGCCAGCAGCTTCGCGGACTCCGGCCAGTACTTC. It translates to CASSFADSGQYF. The complete variable domain, with remaining parts taken from reference TRBV7-9 and TRBJ2-7, reads DTGVSQNPRHKITKRGQNVTFRCDPISEHNRLYWYRQTLGQGPEFLTYFQNEAQLEKSRLLSDRFSAERPKGSFSTLEIQRTEQGDSAMYLCASSFADSGQYFGPGTRLTVT.